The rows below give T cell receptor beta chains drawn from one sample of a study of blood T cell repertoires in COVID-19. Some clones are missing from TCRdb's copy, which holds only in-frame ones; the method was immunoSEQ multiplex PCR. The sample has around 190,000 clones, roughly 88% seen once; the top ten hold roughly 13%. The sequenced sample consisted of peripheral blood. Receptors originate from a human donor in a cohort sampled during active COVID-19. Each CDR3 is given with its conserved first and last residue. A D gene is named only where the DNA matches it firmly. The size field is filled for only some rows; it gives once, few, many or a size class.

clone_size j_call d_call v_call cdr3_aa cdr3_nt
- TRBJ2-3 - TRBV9 CASSVDGSTDTQYF TGTGCCAGCAGCGTAGACGGGAGCACAGATACGCAGTATTTT
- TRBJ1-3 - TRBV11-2 CASSPTANTIYF TGTGCCAGCAGCCCGACAGCAAACACCATATATTTT
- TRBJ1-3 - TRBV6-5 CASSGHLFSGNTIYF TGTGCCAGCAGCGGACACCTGTTCTCTGGAAACACCATATATTTT
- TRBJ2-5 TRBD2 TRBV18 CASSPVREGPETQYF TGTGCCAGCTCACCAGTGCGGGAGGGCCCTGAGACCCAGTACTTC
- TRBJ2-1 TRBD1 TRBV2 CASRQGARSYNEQFF TGTGCCAGCAGGCAGGGGGCGCGTTCCTACAATGAGCAGTTCTTC
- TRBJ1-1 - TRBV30 CASLQGPEAFF TGTGCCTCCCTACAGGGCCCTGAAGCTTTCTTT
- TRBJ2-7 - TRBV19 CASSRLAGWYEQYF TGTGCCAGTAGTAGGTTGGCAGGGTGGTACGAGCAGTACTTC
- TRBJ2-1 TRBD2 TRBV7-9 CASSLQGLAGDIEQFF TGTGCCAGCAGCTTGCAAGGCCTAGCGGGAGATATTGAGCAGTTCTTC
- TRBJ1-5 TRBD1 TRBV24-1 CATYHRDRGPGNQPQHF TGTGCCACCTACCACCGGGACAGGGGGCCAGGCAATCAGCCCCAGCATTTT
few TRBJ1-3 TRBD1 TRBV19 CASSARDRGFSGNTIYF TGTGCCAGTAGTGCCCGGGACAGGGGTTTTTCTGGAAACACCATATATTTT
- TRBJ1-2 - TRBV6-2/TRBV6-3 CASSYSTGPGYTF TGTGCCAGCAGTTACTCGACGGGTCCTGGCTACACCTTC
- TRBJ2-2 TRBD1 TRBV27 CASSLSGQVFTTGELFF TGTGCCAGCAGTTTATCGGGACAGGTTTTCACCACCGGGGAGCTGTTTTTT
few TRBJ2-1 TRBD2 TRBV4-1 CASRGRTSGNYNEQFF TGCGCCAGCAGAGGGCGGACTAGCGGTAACTACAATGAGCAGTTCTTC
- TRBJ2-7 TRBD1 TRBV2 CASSDLRTGGVISEQYF TGTGCCAGCAGTGACCTGCGGACAGGGGGCGTCATCTCCGAGCAGTACTTC
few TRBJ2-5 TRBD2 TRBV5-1 CASSRGVLAGKETQYF TGCGCCAGCAGCCGGGGGGTACTAGCGGGGAAAGAGACCCAGTACTTC
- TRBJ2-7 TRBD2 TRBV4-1 CASSPWTSGRSGYEQYF TGCGCCAGCAGCCCGTGGACTAGCGGGAGGTCTGGCTACGAGCAGTACTTC
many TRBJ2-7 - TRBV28 CASRPQGGGSYEQYF TGTGCCAGCAGGCCCCAGGGTGGTGGTTCCTACGAGCAGTACTTC
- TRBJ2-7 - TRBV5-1 CASSLDRYAHEQYF TGCGCCAGCAGCTTGGATCGCTATGCCCACGAGCAGTACTTC
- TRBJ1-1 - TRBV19 CASSIKGVNTEAFF TGTGCCAGTAGTATTAAGGGGGTGAACACTGAAGCTTTCTTT
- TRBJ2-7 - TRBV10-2 CASRRDSYEQYF TGCGCCAGCAGGAGAGATTCCTACGAGCAGTACTTC
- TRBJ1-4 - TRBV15 CATSRDWADNEKLFF TGTGCCACCAGCAGAGATTGGGCAGATAATGAAAAACTGTTTTTT
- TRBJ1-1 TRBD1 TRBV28 CASRGRQGWKAEAFF TGTGCCAGCAGGGGCCGACAGGGGTGGAAGGCTGAAGCTTTCTTT
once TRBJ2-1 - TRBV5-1 CASSLSSGYYNEQFF TGCGCCAGCAGCTTGAGTAGCGGATACTACAATGAGCAGTTCTTC
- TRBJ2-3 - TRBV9 CASSVEGGRGTDTQYF TGTGCCAGCAGCGTAGAAGGGGGGAGGGGCACAGATACGCAGTATTTT
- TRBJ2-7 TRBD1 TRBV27 CASRSTGGTYEQYF TGTGCCAGCAGATCGACAGGGGGAACATACGAGCAGTACTTC
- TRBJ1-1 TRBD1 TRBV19 CASQRRDRANTEAFF TGTGCCAGTCAACGACGGGACAGGGCGAACACTGAAGCTTTCTTT
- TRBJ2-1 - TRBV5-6 CASSLISIEYNEQFF TGTGCCAGCAGCTTGATTAGTATAGAGTACAATGAGCAGTTCTTC
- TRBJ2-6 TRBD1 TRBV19 CASQTGGSGANVLTF TGTGCCAGTCAAACAGGGGGCTCTGGGGCCAACGTCCTGACTTTC
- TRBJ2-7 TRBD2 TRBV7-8 CASSPWGLAGSEQYF TGTGCCAGCAGCCCATGGGGTCTAGCGGGGTCCGAGCAGTACTTC
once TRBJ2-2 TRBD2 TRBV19 CASRGLAGGLIRTGELFF TGTGCCAGTAGGGGACTAGCGGGAGGTTTAATTAGAACCGGGGAGCTGTTTTTT
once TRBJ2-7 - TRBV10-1 CASSVTGNRVQYF TGCGCCAGCAGTGTGACAGGAAATCGGGTGCAGTACTTC
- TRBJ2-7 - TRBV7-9 CASSLVAGSAYEQYF TGTGCCAGCAGCTTAGTTGCAGGGTCTGCGTACGAGCAGTACTTC
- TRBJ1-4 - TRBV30 CAGLRVGTNEKLFF TGTGCCGGCCTCAGGGTCGGGACTAATGAAAAACTGTTTTTT
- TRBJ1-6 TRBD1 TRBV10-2 CASSRDRDNSPLHF TGCGCCAGCAGTAGGGACAGGGATAATTCACCCCTCCACTTT
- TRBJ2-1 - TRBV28 CASSPWSAANNEQFF TGTGCCAGCAGTCCCTGGTCGGCGGCTAACAATGAGCAGTTCTTC
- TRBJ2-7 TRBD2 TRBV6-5 CASSLLAGGSYEQYF TGTGCCAGCAGCCTATTAGCGGGAGGGTCCTACGAGCAGTACTTC
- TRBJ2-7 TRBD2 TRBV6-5 CASKGGRAKYEQYF TGTGCCAGCAAAGGCGGGAGGGCCAAATACGAGCAGTACTTC
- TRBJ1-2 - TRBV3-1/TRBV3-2 CASSHGRGSEGYTF TGTGCCAGCAGCCACGGTAGGGGGTCAGAGGGCTACACCTTC
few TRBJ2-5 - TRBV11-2 CASSSGTFQETQYF TGTGCCAGCAGTTCGGGGACTTTCCAAGAGACCCAGTACTTC
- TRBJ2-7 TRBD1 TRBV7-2 CASSSGTGGYEQYF TGTGCCAGCAGCTCAGGGACAGGGGGCTACGAGCAGTACTTC
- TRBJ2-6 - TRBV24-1 CATSARGAGANVLTF TGTGCCACCAGTGCAAGAGGTGCTGGGGCCAACGTCCTGACTTTC
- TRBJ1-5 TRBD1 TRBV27 CASSHRGQGDQPQHF TGTGCCAGCAGCCACAGGGGGCAGGGCGATCAGCCCCAGCATTTT
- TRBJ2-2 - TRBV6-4 CASSPGSEIGELFF TGTGCCAGCTCCCCCGGGAGTGAGATCGGGGAGCTGTTTTTT
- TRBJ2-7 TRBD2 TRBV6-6 CASIEALAGGIYEQYF TGTGCCAGCATTGAGGCGCTAGCGGGAGGGATCTACGAGCAGTACTTC
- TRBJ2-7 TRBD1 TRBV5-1 CASSPGQNEPISYEQYF TGCGCCAGCAGCCCGGGACAGAACGAACCCATTTCCTACGAGCAGTACTTC
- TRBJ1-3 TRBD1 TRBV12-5 CASGLGQGVSGNTIYF TGTGCTAGTGGTTTGGGACAGGGAGTTTCTGGAAACACCATATATTTT
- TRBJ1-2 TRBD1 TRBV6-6 CASSYSSTGGVGYTF TGTGCCAGCAGTTACTCGTCGACAGGGGGGGTTGGCTACACCTTC
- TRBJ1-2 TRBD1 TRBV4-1 CASSQAQNRGDGYTF TGCGCCAGCAGCCAAGCGCAAAACAGGGGAGATGGCTACACCTTC
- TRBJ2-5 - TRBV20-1 CSASGLGGTQYF TGCAGTGCTAGTGGACTTGGCGGGACCCAGTACTTC
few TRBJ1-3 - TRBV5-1 CASSFIGASGNTIYF TGCGCCAGCAGCTTCATAGGGGCCTCTGGAAACACCATATATTTT
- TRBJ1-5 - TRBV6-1 CASSDRSNQPQHF TGTGCCAGCAGTGACAGGAGCAATCAGCCCCAGCATTTT
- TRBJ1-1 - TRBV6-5 CASSYQGLEAFF TGTGCCAGCAGTTACCAGGGGTTAGAAGCTTTCTTT
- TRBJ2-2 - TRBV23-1 CASSADSLNTGELFF TGCGCCAGCTCGGCCGACAGTTTGAACACCGGGGAGCTGTTTTTT
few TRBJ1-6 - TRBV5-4 CASSLVDGDNSPLHF TGTGCCAGCAGCTTGGTCGACGGAGATAATTCACCCCTCCACTTT
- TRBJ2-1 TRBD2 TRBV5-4 CASSLGGSGSLYNEQFF TGTGCCAGCAGCTTGGGTGGAAGCGGGAGCCTTTACAATGAGCAGTTCTTC